The present entry profiles one T cell receptor beta chain with its context. This clone was seen just once. Its antigen is not yet known. No base qualities exist here, and no much larger clone lies one base off it. TCRbeta CDR3 regions were amplified from genomic DNA by means of the immunoSEQ Assay, a bias-controlled multiplex PCR. The original methods were these. The number of nucleated cells in each sample was estimated by amplification of reference gene primers within the assay. To quantify the absolute abundance of each unique TCRbeta CDR3 rearrangement, sequence reads were collapsed and filtered. Productive Simpson clonality was computed per sample as the square root of Simpson's diversity index over productive rearrangements. As stored in TCRdb, this immuneACCESS dataset retains in-frame rearrangements with V and J assigned. A fraction of the clones does not appear; measured against another copy, unresolved V genes explain less than half of the discrepancy, and the remainder lacks a known reason. V and J calls and clone size follow that table, whereas D and trimming were derived from the DNA. Recorded for this sample are nearly 35,000 clones; 93% of them occurred a single time. Jointly, the top ten make up more than 4.5% of the sample.

This sample stems from a study of blood T cell repertoires in COVID-19 (dated by TCRdb to 2020 to 2022). For the study in its entirety: Samples covering the acute and convalescent phases of COVID-19 were provided by collaborators in the United States, Italy and Spain. The material from the prospective study consisted of cDNA or gDNA derived from T cells, B-cell-depleted T cells, or PBMCs. Subjects who had been exposed to COVID-19, were actively infected with it, or had recovered from it provided the deeply sampled blood TCRbeta repertoires that made up the dataset. A freely available public database, intended as a resource for researchers studying the immune response to SARS-CoV-2, is where the repertoires were released. Samples came from the ongoing ImmuneRACE study (first 160 participants) plus 1,254 subjects from 6 global collaborators. Nearly every sample came with metadata listing a de-identified subject ID, COVID-19 status, age in years and sex. Where available, HLA class I and class II types were taken from metadata supplied by the sample provider and were not determined by assay-based typing.

Collaborating institutions collected whole blood in K2EDTA tubes following their own protocols. For TCRbeta analysis, collaborators shipped samples as frozen whole blood, isolated PBMCs, or DNA extracted from either of those sample types. Broader findings and caveats from the paper: How much clinical and demographic metadata was included differed by source and by participant, and the metadata was provided uncurated.

The sequence derives from a human donor in a cohort sampled during active COVID-19. The specimen sequenced was peripheral blood.

For the CDR3, the sequence is CASSLQGNEQYF. At the DNA level, the sequence is TGTGCCAGCAGCCTACAGGGAAACGAGCAGTACTTC. Rearrangement joined TRBV21-1 to TRBJ2-7; the D call of TRBD1 is as the table states it, not checked on the DNA. TRBV21-1 is deemed a pseudogene. From the cysteine through the phenylalanine, the CDR3 covers 12 amino acids. Just the 36-base CDR3 DNA is kept, in frame starting at base 1.